Listed below are T cell receptor beta chains from one sample, sequenced in a study of T cells in Graves' hyperthyroidism and ophthalmopathy. TCRdb passed the multiplex PCR reads through MiXCR, listing each CDR3 protein once. Of some 720,000 distinct CDR3 sequences listed, about 16% are singletons. The sequenced material came from blood. The receptors stem from a man between 18 and 29 years old with Graves' hyperthyroidism. CDR3s include the opening cysteine and the closing phenylalanine or tryptophan.

J gene,V gene,CDR3 protein
TRBJ2-2,TRBV15,CATSGGTRTGELFF
TRBJ2-7,TRBV7-9,CASRQMQNEQYF
TRBJ2-5,TRBV10-3,CAISLGMTDRTEGETQYF
TRBJ1-1,TRBV20-1,CSAGSTGAFF
TRBJ1-5,TRBV28,CASSLTHQPQHF
TRBJ2-2,TRBV5-1,CASSFIPGEAGELFF
TRBJ1-2,TRBV5-1,CASSWGLGLDDYGYTF
TRBJ2-1,TRBV7-9,CASSLAAGGRNEQFF
TRBJ2-7,TRBV19,CATAYGYEQYF
TRBJ1-2,TRBV7-3,CASSLTGEQGSYGYTF
TRBJ2-1,TRBV13,CASSSAGLSNEQSF
TRBJ2-5,TRBV5-6,CASSLGGLAGGLEETQYF
TRBJ2-2,TRBV5-6,CASSSAGRGKTGELFF
TRBJ1-4,TRBV6-1,CASSFGTKLEEKLFF
TRBJ1-4,TRBV7-9,CASSSDRRAREKLFF
TRBJ2-1,TRBV29-1,CSVGPTVGTNEQFF
TRBJ2-7,TRBV12-3/TRBV12-4,CASSPGGGGEQYF
TRBJ2-5,TRBV6-1,CASRATGTGYTQYF
TRBJ2-6,TRBV28,CASSPNWTGKSSGANVLTF
TRBJ2-3,TRBV10-3,CAISAGLAADTQYF
TRBJ1-4,TRBV11-3,CASKETSSNEKLFF
TRBJ2-3,TRBV7-9,CASSTRGFKADTQYF
TRBJ2-5,TRBV12-3/TRBV12-4,CASTRWLGGYLETQYF
TRBJ2-1,TRBV28,CASSQLRAGGHMEQFF